This T cell receptor beta chain was captured in a study of OX40 agonist ivuxolimab in advanced cancers. Broader study findings: At 0.1-3.0 mg/kg, partial responders had clonal expansion among the lowest observed. Researchers did not establish what antigens the expanded peripheral T cells target. At 0.1 to 3.0 mg/kg, clonal expansion of CD4+ and CD8+ blood T cells had occurred by week 6.

Autoimmune disease history or systemic immunosuppression barred patients. Clones were read by immunoSEQ multiplex PCR, and TCRdb kept only the in-frame ones, dropping some. The sample lists more than 50,000 clones; around four fifths were seen once. On this clone itself: The antigen is not known.

This CDR3 is built from 20 residues. Germline values: CDR1 LNHNV, CDR2 YYDKDF (reference sequence). V lost 0 bases to trimming and J lost 1 base, with 19 bases between them. This specimen was CD4+ or CD8+ T cells sorted from blood, taken in a trial of the OX40 agonist ivuxolimab. The TCR originated in an adult with an advanced solid tumor such as melanoma, head and neck, liver or kidney cancer. The chain is built from TRBV15 and TRBJ1-6; D is perhaps TRBD1 (5 bases). The CDR3 DNA sequence: TGTGCCACCAGCAGAGACCGATCCCAGGGTAGAGGGTCCTATAATTCACCCCTCCACTTT. This gives the protein CATSRDRSQGRGSYNSPLHF.